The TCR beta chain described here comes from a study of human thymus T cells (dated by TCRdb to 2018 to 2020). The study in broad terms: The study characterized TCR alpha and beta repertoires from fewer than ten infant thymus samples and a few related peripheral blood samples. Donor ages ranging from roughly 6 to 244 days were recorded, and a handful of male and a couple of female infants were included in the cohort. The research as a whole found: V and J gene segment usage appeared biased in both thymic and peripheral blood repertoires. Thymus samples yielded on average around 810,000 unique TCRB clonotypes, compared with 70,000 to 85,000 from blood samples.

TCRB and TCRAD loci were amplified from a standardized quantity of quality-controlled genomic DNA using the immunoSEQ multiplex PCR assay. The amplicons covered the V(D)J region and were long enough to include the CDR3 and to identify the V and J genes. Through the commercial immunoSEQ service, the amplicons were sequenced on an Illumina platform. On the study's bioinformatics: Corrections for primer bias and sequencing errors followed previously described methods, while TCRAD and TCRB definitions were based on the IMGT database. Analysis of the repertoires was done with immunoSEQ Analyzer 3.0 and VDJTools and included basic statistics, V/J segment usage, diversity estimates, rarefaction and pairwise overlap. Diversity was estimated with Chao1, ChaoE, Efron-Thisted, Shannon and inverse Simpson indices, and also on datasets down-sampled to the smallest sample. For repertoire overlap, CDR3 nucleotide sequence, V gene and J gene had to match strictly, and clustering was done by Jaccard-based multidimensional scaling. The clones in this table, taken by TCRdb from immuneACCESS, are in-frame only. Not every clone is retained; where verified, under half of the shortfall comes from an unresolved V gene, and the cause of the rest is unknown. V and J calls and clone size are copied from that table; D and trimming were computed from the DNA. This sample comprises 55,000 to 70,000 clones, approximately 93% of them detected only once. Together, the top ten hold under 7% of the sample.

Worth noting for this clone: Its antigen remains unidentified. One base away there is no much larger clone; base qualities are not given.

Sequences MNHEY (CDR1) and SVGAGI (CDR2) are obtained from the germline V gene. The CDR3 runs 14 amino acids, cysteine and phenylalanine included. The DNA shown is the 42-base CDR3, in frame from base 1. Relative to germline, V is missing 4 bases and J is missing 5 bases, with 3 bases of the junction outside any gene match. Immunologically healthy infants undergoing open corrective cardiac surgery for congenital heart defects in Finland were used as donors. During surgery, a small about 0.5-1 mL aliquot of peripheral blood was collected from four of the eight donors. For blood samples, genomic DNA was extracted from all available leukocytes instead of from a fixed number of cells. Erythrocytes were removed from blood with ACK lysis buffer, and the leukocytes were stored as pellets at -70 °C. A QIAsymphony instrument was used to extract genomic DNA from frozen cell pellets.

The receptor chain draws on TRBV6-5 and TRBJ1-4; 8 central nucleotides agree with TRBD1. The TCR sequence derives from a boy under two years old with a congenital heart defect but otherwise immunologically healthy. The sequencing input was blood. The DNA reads TGTGCCAGCAGTTCTGGACAGGGAAATGAAAAACTGTTTTTT. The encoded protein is CASSSGQGNEKLFF.